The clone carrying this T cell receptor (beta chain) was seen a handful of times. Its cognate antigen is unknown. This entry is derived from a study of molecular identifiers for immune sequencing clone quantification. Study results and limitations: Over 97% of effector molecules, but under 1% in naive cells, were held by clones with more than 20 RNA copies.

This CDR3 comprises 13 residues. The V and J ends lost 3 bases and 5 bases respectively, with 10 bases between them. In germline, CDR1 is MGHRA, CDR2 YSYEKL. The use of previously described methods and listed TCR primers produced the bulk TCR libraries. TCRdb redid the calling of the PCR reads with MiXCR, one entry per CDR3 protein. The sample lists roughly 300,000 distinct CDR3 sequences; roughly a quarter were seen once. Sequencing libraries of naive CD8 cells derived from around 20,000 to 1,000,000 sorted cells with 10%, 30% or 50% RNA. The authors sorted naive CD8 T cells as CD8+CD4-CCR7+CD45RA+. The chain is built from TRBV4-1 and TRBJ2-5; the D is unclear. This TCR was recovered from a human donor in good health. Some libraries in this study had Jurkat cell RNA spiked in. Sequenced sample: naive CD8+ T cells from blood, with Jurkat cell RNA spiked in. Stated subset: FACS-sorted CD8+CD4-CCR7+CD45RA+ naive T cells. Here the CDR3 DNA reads TGCGCCAGCAGCCAGGCTAGTTCGGAGACCCAGTACTTC. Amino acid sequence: CASSQASSETQYF.